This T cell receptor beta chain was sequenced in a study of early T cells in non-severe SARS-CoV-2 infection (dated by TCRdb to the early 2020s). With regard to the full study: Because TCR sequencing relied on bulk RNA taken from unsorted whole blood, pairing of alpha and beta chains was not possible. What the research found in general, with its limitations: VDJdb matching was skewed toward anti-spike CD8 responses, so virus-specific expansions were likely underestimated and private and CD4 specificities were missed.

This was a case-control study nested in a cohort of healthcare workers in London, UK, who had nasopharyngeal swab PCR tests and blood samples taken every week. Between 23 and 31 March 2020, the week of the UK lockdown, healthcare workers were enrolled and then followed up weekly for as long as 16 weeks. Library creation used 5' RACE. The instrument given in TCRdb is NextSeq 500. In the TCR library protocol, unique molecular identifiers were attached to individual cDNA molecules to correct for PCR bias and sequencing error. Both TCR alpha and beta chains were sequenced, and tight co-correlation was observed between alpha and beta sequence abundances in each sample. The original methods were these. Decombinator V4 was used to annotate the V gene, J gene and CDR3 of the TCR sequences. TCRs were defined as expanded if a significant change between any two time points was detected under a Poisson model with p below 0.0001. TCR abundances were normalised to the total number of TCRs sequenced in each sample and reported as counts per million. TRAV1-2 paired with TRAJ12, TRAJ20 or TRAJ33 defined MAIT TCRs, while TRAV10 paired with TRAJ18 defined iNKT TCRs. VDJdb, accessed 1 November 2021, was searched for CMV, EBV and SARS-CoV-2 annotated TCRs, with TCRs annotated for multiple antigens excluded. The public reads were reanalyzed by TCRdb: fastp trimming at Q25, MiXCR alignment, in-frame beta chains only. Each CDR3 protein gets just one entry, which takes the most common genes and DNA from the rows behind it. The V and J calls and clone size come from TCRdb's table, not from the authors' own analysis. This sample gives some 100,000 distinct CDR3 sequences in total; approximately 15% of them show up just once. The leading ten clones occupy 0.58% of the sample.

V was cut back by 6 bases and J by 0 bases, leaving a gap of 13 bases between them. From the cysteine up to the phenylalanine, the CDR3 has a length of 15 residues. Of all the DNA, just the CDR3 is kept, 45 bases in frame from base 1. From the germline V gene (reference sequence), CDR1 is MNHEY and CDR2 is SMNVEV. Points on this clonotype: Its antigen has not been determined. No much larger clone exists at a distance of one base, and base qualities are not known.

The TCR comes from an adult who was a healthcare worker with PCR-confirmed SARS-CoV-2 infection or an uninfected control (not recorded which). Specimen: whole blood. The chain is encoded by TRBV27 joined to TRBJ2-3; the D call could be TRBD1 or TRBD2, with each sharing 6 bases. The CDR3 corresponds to CASSYTGTSTDTQYF. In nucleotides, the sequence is TGTGCCAGCAGCTACACAGGGACTAGCACAGATACGCAGTATTTT.